The 5 T cell receptor beta chains given below trace back to one sample, sequenced in a study of T cell repertoires in cytomegalovirus infection. TCRdb fed the reads into MiXCR, producing one record per CDR3 protein. The sample lists 65,000 to 85,000 distinct CDR3 sequences, less than 30% seen once, with 59% in the top ten. For these receptors, no antigen is known. Specimen: CD8+ T cells from cultured PBMCs, collected from culture after CMV antigen stimulation. Receptors originate from a human donor in good health (CMV status not recorded). Some clones in this sample may be carry-over from other donors' samples.

This clonotype was seen ten or more times. CDR3 loop: CASTVTGGYEKLFF. DNA of the CDR3: TGTGCCAGCACCGTAACAGGGGGGTACGAAAAACTGTTTTTT. This chain links TRBV7-2 with TRBJ1-4, with 8 bases aligning to TRBD1. V was clipped by 7 bases and J by 8 bases; unmatched bases: 9. The CDR3 contains 14 residues. Germline V gene sequence: CDR1 SGHTA, CDR2 FQGNSA.

The chain carries TRBV27 and TRBJ2-7, with TRBD1 matching 8 bases. Trimming at V came to 6 bases and at J to 1 base, leaving 11 bases not matched to a gene. The CDR3 is 16 residues long. The germline V gene encodes CDR1 MNHEY and CDR2 SMNVEV (reference sequence). CDR3 in DNA: TGTGCCAGCAGACCCGGACAGGGTGGAAGGTCCTACGAGCAGTACTTC. Amino acid sequence: CASRPGQGGRSYEQYF.

Note on this clonotype: One end of the junction does not line up with germline, which may come from a read error. The chain links TRBV4-3 to TRBJ1-2; D not certain. This CDR3 has 13 residues. Per the germline V gene, CDR1 is LGHNA and CDR2 is YSLEER. The CDR3 bases are TGCGCCTGCAGCCAAGACCCGGCAGGAGGCTACACCTTC. Translation gives CACSQDPAGGYTF.

This clonotype was seen repeatedly, ten times or more. This sequence joins TRBV5-4 and TRBJ2-1; TRBD2 might be the D (6 bases). Trimming stripped 5 bases from V and 9 bases from J, with 12 bases between. Germline CDR1 and CDR2: SGHNT and YYREEE (reference sequence). This CDR3 spans 12 amino acids. This chain's CDR3 is CASSWGDGEQFF. CDR3 nucleotides: TGTGCCAGCAGTTGGGGGGACGGTGAGCAGTTCTTC.

The chain recombines TRBV9 with TRBJ2-4; D may be TRBD2 (5 bases). CDR3 length equals 17 residues. CDR1 SGDLS and CDR2 YYNGEE come from the germline V gene. Trimming pared 4 bases from V and 1 base from J, leaving 18 bases between. This CDR3 is CASSPTGGSSAKNIQYF. The DNA for the CDR3 is TGTGCCAGCAGCCCCACTGGTGGGAGTTCGGCCAAAAACATTCAGTACTTC.